Below are 30 T cell receptor beta chains sequenced from a single sample in a study of T cells in Graves' hyperthyroidism and ophthalmopathy. Amplified TCR beta CDR3 regions came from RNA transcripts. A set of HTBI primers served as the primers for a first-round RT-PCR of the TCR CDR3. TCRdb fed the multiplex PCR reads into MiXCR, producing one record per CDR3 protein. Of a few hundred thousand distinct CDR3 sequences listed, just over 14% are singletons. The specimen sequenced was blood. All receptors come from a woman aged 35 to 49 with Graves' hyperthyroidism that later progressed to Graves' ophthalmopathy.

Many counts were recorded for this clonotype. The chain employs TRBV30 and TRBJ2-7; TRBD1 matches at 9 bases. The CDR3 length is 14 residues. Germline loops: CDR1 GTSNPN, CDR2 SVGIG (reference sequence). Trimming cost V 5 bases and J 5 bases; bases outside gene matches: 10. DNA of the CDR3: TGTGCCTGGGACCCCGGGACAGGGTACCACGAGCAGTACTTC. It yields the protein CAWDPGTGYHEQYF. The full variable domain, its missing parts supplied by reference TRBV30 and TRBJ2-7, is SQTIHQWPATLVQPVGSPLSLECTVEGTSNPNLYWYRQAAGRGLQLLFYSVGIGQISSEVPQNLSASRPQDRQFILSSKKLLLSDSGFYLCAWDPGTGYHEQYFGPGTRLTVT.

This rearrangement joins TRBV19 to TRBJ2-7; no clear D. Between the trimmed V and J ends, which lost 7 bases and 1 base, there was a span of 17 bases. The CDR3 runs to 15 residues. Germline CDR1 is LNHDA and CDR2 is SQIVND (reference sequence). The CDR3, as DNA: TGTGCCAGTACCCCTCGGGCAGGTGAATCCTACGAGCAGTACTTC. Protein sequence: CASTPRAGESYEQYF.

This clonotype occurred many times. The V and J genes are TRBV2 and TRBJ2-1; D is unresolved. The V end lost 7 bases, the J end lost 3 bases, and 16 bases lay between the germline ends. Germline V CDR1 and CDR2: SNHLY, FYNNEI. The CDR3 contains 15 residues. CDR3 in amino acids: CASTLEIQFYNEQFF. Written as DNA, the CDR3 is TGTGCCAGCACCTTAGAAATCCAATTCTACAATGAGCAGTTCTTC.

This clonotype was counted only a few times. CDR3 DNA sequence: TGTGCCAGCAGCCCCCGACTAGCGGGACTGCTGGAGACCCAGTACTTC. This gives the protein CASSPRLAGLLETQYF. This rearrangement joins TRBV5-5 to TRBJ2-5; TRBD2 matches at 11 bases. This CDR3 contains 16 residues. V was pared by 4 bases and J by 5 bases, with 10 bases of the junction left unmatched. Germline CDR1 is SGHKS and CDR2 is YYEKEE (reference sequence).

This clonotype has only a few counts. This may come from a read error, since a much larger clone is one base off. The chain uses TRBV5-1 and TRBJ2-7; D may be TRBD2 (5 bases). CDR3 length: 16 residues. CDR1 is SGHRS, CDR2 YFSETQ, per germline. The ends were cut back, 4 bases at V and 3 bases at J, with 20 bases in the middle. CDR3 residues: CASSPGISNGFYEQYF. CDR3 in DNA: TGCGCCAGCAGCCCGGGAATATCGAACGGATTCTACGAGCAGTACTTC.

This clonotype came up many times. The chain uses TRBV2 and TRBJ1-5, with 7 bases fitting TRBD1. Germline CDR1 reads SNHLY; CDR2 reads FYNNEI. Trimming at V came to 6 bases and at J to 7 bases, leaving 6 bases not matched to a gene. The CDR3 runs 13 residues. This CDR3 reads CASSEQGTQPQHF. CDR3 DNA: TGTGCCAGCAGCGAACAGGGGACGCAGCCCCAGCATTTT.

As DNA, the CDR3 is TGTGCCAGCAGCCCAAAGAGCGGGAGGGTACAGACCCAGTACTTC. It specifies CASSPKSGRVQTQYF. This chain joins TRBV12-3 or TRBV12-4 and TRBJ2-5; 10 positions agree with TRBD2. V shed 6 bases, J shed 6 bases, and the junction held 10 bases outside the gene matches. This CDR3 has 15 amino acids.

This clonotype was detected many times. The rearrangement links TRBV28 to TRBJ2-2, with 8 bases fitting TRBD2. With V trimmed by 6 bases and J by 3 bases, 12 bases remained unmatched. The CDR3 loop spans 17 amino acids. Looked up from germline, CDR1 is MDHEN and CDR2 is SYDVKM. Here the CDR3 DNA reads TGTGCCAGCAGAGATCATGTCGCGGGACTAGACACCGGGGAGCTGTTTTTT. Its translation is CASRDHVAGLDTGELFF.

The rearrangement joins TRBV27 to TRBJ2-7; either TRBD1 or TRBD2 may fit D (6 bases each). This CDR3 region has 15 residues. The ends were cut back, 2 bases at V and 0 bases at J, with 11 bases in the middle. The germline gives CDR1 MNHEY, CDR2 SMNVEV (reference sequence). CDR3 sequence: CASSLGGGDSYEQYF. DNA of the CDR3: TGTGCCAGCAGTTTAGGAGGGGGAGACTCCTACGAGCAGTACTTC.

This clonotype was picked up many times. The rearrangement uses TRBV2 and TRBJ2-1; 12 bases align to TRBD2. Germline CDR1 is SNHLY and CDR2 is FYNNEI. The CDR3 spans 12 residues. V gave up 10 bases and J gave up 9 bases; unmatched junction bases: 4. In DNA, the CDR3 is TGTGCCACCAGACTAGCGGGAGCTGAGCAGTTCTTC. This codes for CATRLAGAEQFF.

This clonotype was seen at least ten times. The chain links TRBV10-3 to TRBJ1-4, with D possibly being TRBD1 (6 bases). Deletions cut 8 bases from V and 8 bases from J, with 15 bases between. CDR3 length equals 13 residues. Germline V lookup: CDR1 ENHRY, CDR2 SYGVKD. CDR3 residues: CAISRGGGEKLFF. CDR3 nucleotide sequence: TGTGCCATCTCAAGGGGGGGTGGCGAAAAACTGTTTTTT.

The chain uses TRBV5-6 and TRBJ2-1, with D possibly TRBD2 on 5 matching bases. V lost 2 bases and J lost 9, with 15 bases in between. The CDR3 contains 14 residues. Germline V gene sequence: CDR1 SGHDT, CDR2 YYEEEE. CDR3 sequence (DNA): TGTGCCAGCAGCTTAGGACCTTTTGAGGGTGAGCAGTTCTTC. This gives the protein CASSLGPFEGEQFF.

This clonotype was seen many times. This chain joins TRBV28 and TRBJ2-1, with D tentatively TRBD1 or TRBD2 (7 bases each). The CDR3 is made up of 14 amino acids. V was pared by 5 bases and J by 15 bases, with 23 bases between. Germline V gives CDR1 MDHEN, CDR2 SYDVKM. CDR3 protein: CASSILLGGDSPFF. In DNA, the CDR3 is TGTGCCAGCAGTATCCTCCTGGGGGGGGACAGTCCGTTCTTC.

This clonotype appeared a few times. The chain recombines TRBV20-1 with TRBJ2-3; 14 positions agree with TRBD2. V shed 6 bases and J 6 bases; nucleotides not matched to a gene: 11. The CDR3 contains 16 residues. Germline CDR1 and CDR2: DFQATT and SNEGSKA (reference sequence). CDR3 sequence (DNA): TGCAGTGCAGGGACTAGCGGGAGTGGAGACCGTGATACGCAGTATTTT. It specifies CSAGTSGSGDRDTQYF.

This clonotype was observed a few times. The CDR3 DNA follows: TGTGCCAGCAGATCACAGGGCTATAGCAATCAGCCCCAGCATTTT. Translation: CASRSQGYSNQPQHF. The rearrangement links TRBV6-2 or TRBV6-3 to TRBJ1-5, with D tentatively TRBD1 (6 bases). CDR3 size: 15 residues. Germline loops: CDR1 MNHEY, CDR2 SVGEGT. Trimming stripped 6 bases from V and 0 bases from J, with 12 bases between.

This clonotype was counted at least ten times. The CDR3 loop reads CSAAQAETPLGEQYF. The CDR3 DNA follows: TGCAGTGCTGCCCAAGCCGAGACCCCTTTGGGCGAGCAGTACTTC. J is TRBJ2-7 and V is TRBV20-1; no clear D gene. Germline CDR1 reads DFQATT; CDR2 reads SNEGSKA (reference sequence). V gave up 5 bases and J gave up 6 bases, with 23 bases separating them. The CDR3 is made up of 15 amino acids.

The V and J genes are TRBV28 and TRBJ2-5; TRBD2 matches 7 bases. V trimming: 6 bases; J trimming: 3 bases; junction bases outside the gene matches: 4. Germline V gene sequence: CDR1 MDHEN, CDR2 SYDVKM. The CDR3 extends over 13 amino acids. The CDR3 sequence: CASSGLEEETQYF. In DNA form, the CDR3 reads TGTGCCAGCAGCGGACTAGAGGAAGAGACCCAGTACTTC.

This clonotype was seen at least ten times. The chain employs TRBV9 and TRBJ2-1, with 7 bases fitting TRBD2. V was pared by 4 bases and J by 10 bases, with 17 bases of the junction left unmatched. Per germline, CDR1 SGDLS and CDR2 YYNGEE. The CDR3 sequence is 16 residues long. In nucleotides, the CDR3 is TGTGCCAGCAGCATAGTAGCGGGTTCCCCGACAATAGAGCAGTTCTTC. The encoded protein is CASSIVAGSPTIEQFF.

This clonotype was seen just once. A much larger clone differs by one base, so this may be a read error. The chain has TRBV27 and TRBJ2-7; 10 nucleotides agree with TRBD2. Germline V gene data show CDR1 as MNHEY and CDR2 as SMNVEV (reference sequence). The CDR3 runs to 17 residues. In nucleotides, the CDR3 is TGTGTCAGCACAATAAGGGAGGGGAGACTAGCGGGCCACGAGCAGTACTTC. Translation gives CVSTIREGRLAGHEQYF.

This chain connects TRBV30 to TRBJ1-1, with TRBD1 matching over 9 bases. From germline, CDR1 is GTSNPN and CDR2 SVGIG (reference sequence). The CDR3 covers 12 residues. Germline trimming cut 5 bases from V and 4 bases from J; bases unmatched to any gene: 2. The CDR3 coding sequence is TGTGCCTGGGGGACAGGGAGCACTGAAGCTTTCTTT. It is translated as CAWGTGSTEAFF.

There are many counts of this clonotype. The chain uses TRBV20-1 and TRBJ2-7; D is unresolved. Germline CDR1 DFQATT, CDR2 SNEGSKA (reference sequence). CDR3 length: 14 residues. V was trimmed by 1 base and J by 0 bases, leaving 10 bases between them. The CDR3 spells CSARVVGSSYEQYF. CDR3 DNA sequence: TGCAGTGCTAGAGTAGTGGGAAGCTCCTACGAGCAGTACTTC.

This clonotype was detected many times. This sequence joins TRBV2 and TRBJ1-5, with D possibly TRBD1 on 6 matching bases. The V gene lost 1 base and the J gene lost 7 bases, with 17 bases spanning the gap. Looked up from germline, CDR1 is SNHLY and CDR2 is FYNNEI. There are 16 residues in the CDR3. This chain's CDR3 is CASSEDQGLGNQPQHF. DNA of the CDR3: TGTGCCAGCAGTGAAGATCAGGGGCTTGGGAACCAGCCCCAGCATTTT. Combining the CDR3 with reference TRBV2 and TRBJ1-5 gives the whole variable domain EPEVTQTPSHQVTQMGQEVILRCVPISNHLYFYWYRQILGQKVEFLVSFYNNEISEKSEIFDDQFSVERPDGSNFTLKIRSTKLEDSAMYFCASSEDQGLGNQPQHFGDGTRLSIL.

This clonotype showed up many times. The junction departs from the called germline gene at one end, perhaps through a read error. J is TRBJ2-7 and V is TRBV2; tentative D call: TRBD2 (6 bases). CDR3 length: 12 residues. The germline V gene has CDR1 SNHLY and CDR2 FYNNEI. In nucleotides, the CDR3 is TGTGTCACCCAGGGCGGGGAACGCGAGAAGTACTTC. It specifies CVTQGGEREKYF.

This clonotype was seen at least ten times. V and J are TRBV6-1 and TRBJ2-3; D possibly uses TRBD1 or TRBD2 (6 bases each). This CDR3 is 15 amino acids long. The V and J ends lost 2 bases and 6 bases respectively, with 15 bases between them. The germline gives CDR1 MNHNS, CDR2 SASEGT. The CDR3 reads CASSELQGGEDTQYF. The CDR3 nucleotides read TGTGCCAGCAGTGAATTACAGGGCGGGGAGGATACGCAGTATTTT.

This clonotype has ten or more counts. This chain connects TRBV7-9 to TRBJ2-7; D unresolved. Germline V gene data show CDR1 as SEHNR and CDR2 as FQNEAQ (reference sequence). V shed 4 bases and J shed 4 bases, with 8 bases lying between them. The CDR3 consists of 12 residues. The CDR3 nucleotides read TGTGCCAGCAGCTCCGGACGGTACGAGCAGTACTTC. Translating gives CASSSGRYEQYF. The complete variable domain, with remaining parts taken from reference TRBV7-9 and TRBJ2-7, reads DTGVSQNPRHKITKRGQNVTFRCDPISEHNRLYWYRQTLGQGPEFLTYFQNEAQLEKSRLLSDRFSAERPKGSFSTLEIQRTEQGDSAMYLCASSSGRYEQYFGPGTRLTVT.

The chain links TRBV28 to TRBJ1-2; a possible D gene is TRBD1 (5 bases). Looked up from germline, CDR1 is MDHEN and CDR2 is SYDVKM. Trimming cost V 3 bases and J 3 bases, with 8 bases left between them. The CDR3 sequence is 13 residues long. CDR3 nucleotide sequence: TGTGCCAGCAGTTTGTGGGGCTACTATGGCTACACCTTC. Protein: CASSLWGYYGYTF.

This clonotype occurred many times. The V call is TRBV6-1, the J call TRBJ2-3, with a weak D call TRBD2 (5 bases). V was cut by 5 bases and J by 4 bases, with 19 bases left in between. Germline assignment: CDR1 MNHNS and CDR2 SASEGT. The CDR3 extends over 16 amino acids. The CDR3 nucleotides read TGTGCCAGCAGTCCCCGGGGATTCATCCTCCCAGATACGCAGTATTTT. Protein: CASSPRGFILPDTQYF.

This clonotype was observed many times. The V call is TRBV20-1, the J call TRBJ2-7; TRBD2 agrees at 10 bases. The germline V gene encodes CDR1 DFQATT and CDR2 SNEGSKA (reference sequence). The V segment lost 6 bases and the J segment 6 bases; nucleotides outside the gene matches: 8. The CDR3 is made up of 13 amino acids. The CDR3 DNA reads as TGCAGTGCAACTAGCGGGAACAAACTCGAGCAGTACTTC. Protein: CSATSGNKLEQYF.

There are many counts of this clonotype. The genes are TRBV11-2 and TRBJ2-2; TRBD1 might be the D (5 bases). The CDR3 contains 15 residues. V was pared by 5 bases and J by 4 bases, with 14 bases between. The germline V gene encodes CDR1 SGHAT and CDR2 FQNNGV. The CDR3 loop reads CASSPWPGLTGELFF. Written as DNA, the CDR3 is TGTGCCAGCAGCCCCTGGCCAGGGCTCACCGGGGAGCTGTTTTTT.

This clonotype was seen ten or more times. The rearrangement joins TRBV7-3 to TRBJ2-3; D unresolved. The CDR3 totals 14 residues. Germline lookup yields CDR1 SGHTA and CDR2 FQGTGA. V lost 7 bases, J lost 2 bases, and 13 bases lay in between. The CDR3 nucleotides are TGTGCCAGCAACCCGTTCTACCACACAGATACGCAGTATTTT. This encodes CASNPFYHTDTQYF.